One and the same sample provided the 15 T cell receptor beta chains below, sequenced in a study of blood T cell repertoires in COVID-19. The data were produced by immunoSEQ multiplex PCR, yet TCRdb's version contains in-frame clones alone and is incomplete. The table includes 150,000 to 200,000 clones, roughly 80% detected once. The sequencing sample was made of peripheral blood. The receptors were gathered from a man aged 55-75 years with active or convalescent COVID-19.

This clone was picked up one time. This sequence joins TRBV7-2 and TRBJ1-3; 7 bases fit TRBD1. Germline values: CDR1 SGHTA, CDR2 FQGNSA. The CDR3 runs to 16 residues. J lost 4 bases, V lost 5 bases, and 11 bases had no gene match. This chain's CDR3 is CASSPQGSPAGNTIYF. The CDR3 DNA sequence: TGTGCCAGCAGCCCACAGGGGTCTCCGGCGGGAAACACCATATATTTT.

V gene TRBV3-1 (or the pseudogene TRBV3-2) combines with J gene TRBJ2-2; D gene unclear. The V gene's germline CDR1 is LGHDT and CDR2 YNNKEL (reference sequence). This CDR3 region has 13 residues. V shed 4 bases and J shed 7 bases, with 10 bases lying between them. As DNA, the CDR3 is TGTGCCAGCAGCCCAAGGAGTGTCGGGGAGCTGTTTTTT. Its protein is CASSPRSVGELFF.

The rearrangement uses TRBV5-4 and TRBJ2-7, with 8 bases identical to TRBD1. Trimming at V came to 4 bases and at J to 0 bases, leaving 6 bases not matched to a gene. This CDR3 is 15 amino acids long. Germline CDR1 is SGHNT and CDR2 is YYREEE (reference sequence). Here the CDR3 DNA reads TGTGCCAGCAGCAAGGGACAGGTCAGCTCCTACGAGCAGTACTTC. Translated: CASSKGQVSSYEQYF.

The chain carries TRBV28 and TRBJ2-7, with 9 bases that match TRBD1. Per the germline V gene, CDR1 is MDHEN and CDR2 is SYDVKM. Germline trimming cut 5 bases from V and 4 bases from J; bases unmatched to any gene: 9. The CDR3 covers 15 residues. In nucleotides, the CDR3 is TGTGCCAGCAGTCCCTGGACAGGGGAAGAGTACGAGCAGTACTTC. Its protein product is CASSPWTGEEYEQYF. The full variable domain, in which reference TRBV28 and TRBJ2-7 provide the parts outside the CDR3, is DVKVTQSSRYLVKRTGEKVFLECVQDMDHENMFWYRQDPGLGLRLIYFSYDVKMKEKGDIPEGYSVSREKKERFSLILESASTNQTSMYLCASSPWTGEEYEQYFGPGTRLTVT.

The rearrangement links TRBV10-3 to TRBJ2-7, with 13 positions matching TRBD2. The germline CDR1 and CDR2 sequences are ENHRY and SYGVKD. The trim removed 4 bases at V and 9 bases at J, leaving 6 bases unmatched. The CDR3 consists of 14 residues. For the CDR3, the DNA is TGTGCCATCAGTGTAGGACTAGCGGGAGCCGGGCAGTACTTC. Translating it yields CAISVGLAGAGQYF.

This clone was seen a handful of times. The chain combines TRBV5-8 with TRBJ2-3; D not certain. This CDR3 contains 15 residues. The germline CDR1 and CDR2 sequences are SGHTS and YDEGEE. V was trimmed by 3 bases and J by 2 bases, leaving 13 bases between them. CDR3 sequence reads: CASSSTAVSTDTQYF. The CDR3 coding sequence is TGTGCCAGCAGCTCTACAGCAGTTTCCACAGATACGCAGTATTTT.

V and J are TRBV19 and TRBJ2-3, with 11 bases aligning to TRBD2. The V gene's germline CDR1 is LNHDA and CDR2 SQIVND (reference sequence). With V trimmed by 4 bases and J by 3 bases, 9 bases remained unmatched. The CDR3 is 17 amino acids. This CDR3 reads CASSTRLAGGPTDTQYF. The CDR3 DNA follows: TGTGCCAGTAGTACACGGCTAGCGGGAGGCCCTACAGATACGCAGTATTTT.

This chain connects TRBV27 to TRBJ2-7; D might be TRBD1 (5 bases). The ends were cut back, 8 bases at V and 4 bases at J, with 12 bases in the middle. This CDR3 contains 12 residues. Germline V gene sequence: CDR1 MNHEY, CDR2 SMNVEV (reference sequence). As DNA, the CDR3 is TGTGCCAGCGGTCGCAGGGTGTACGAGCAGTACTTC. Residues: CASGRRVYEQYF.

The chain couples TRBV5-1 to TRBJ1-3; D is unclear. This CDR3 is built from 13 residues. Germline CDR1 is SGHRS and CDR2 is YFSETQ. V gave up 4 bases and J gave up 2 bases, with 7 bases separating them. CDR3 in amino acids: CASSPEAGNTIYF. For the CDR3, the DNA is TGCGCCAGCAGCCCCGAGGCTGGAAACACCATATATTTT.

The genes are TRBV19 and TRBJ1-1; 8 nucleotides align to TRBD1. Unmatched junction bases numbered 9, after V lost 5 bases and J lost 1 base. Germline lookup yields CDR1 LNHDA and CDR2 SQIVND (reference sequence). This CDR3 has 16 amino acids. The CDR3 sequence is CASSPPTGVANTEAFF. DNA of the CDR3: TGTGCCAGTAGTCCCCCGACAGGGGTCGCGAACACTGAAGCTTTCTTT.

The chain couples TRBV18 to TRBJ2-1; 8 bases are shared with TRBD2. The CDR3 has 14 amino acids. V lost 6 bases, J lost 4 bases, and 5 bases stayed unmatched. Germline assignment: CDR1 KGHSH and CDR2 LQKENI. In nucleotides, the CDR3 is TGTGCCAGCTCTTCCGGGACTAGTTACAATGAGCAGTTCTTC. This codes for CASSSGTSYNEQFF. Looking up the rest from reference TRBV18 and TRBJ2-1 gives the full variable domain: NAGVMQNPRHLVRRRGQEARLRCSPMKGHSHVYWYRQLPEEGLKFMVYLQKENIIDESGMPKERFSAEFPKEGPSILRIQQVVRGDSAAYFCASSSGTSYNEQFFGPGTRLTVL.

V usage is TRBV6-2 or TRBV6-3 and J usage is TRBJ2-3, with 7 nucleotides matching TRBD2. CDR1 is MNHEY and CDR2 is SVGEGT in the germline V gene. The trim removed 0 bases at V and 1 base at J, leaving 4 bases unmatched. The CDR3 consists of 16 residues. For the CDR3, the DNA is TGTGCCAGCAGTTACTCGGCGGGAGCTCGCACAGATACGCAGTATTTT. Residues: CASSYSAGARTDTQYF.

V usage is TRBV7-3 and J usage is TRBJ1-2, with D possibly TRBD1 on 6 matching bases. This CDR3 is 15 amino acids long. The V gene's germline CDR1 is SGHTA and CDR2 FQGTGA. The germline V and J ends were trimmed by 0 bases and 8 bases, with 16 bases remaining between them. The chain's CDR3 is CASSLTVQGLGGYTF. CDR3 bases: TGTGCCAGCAGCTTAACGGTTCAGGGGCTGGGGGGCTACACCTTC.

The chain joins TRBV28 to TRBJ2-7; 8 bases are shared with TRBD2. The V segment lost 7 bases and the J segment 5 bases; nucleotides outside the gene matches: 16. The CDR3 totals 16 residues. Per the germline V gene, CDR1 is MDHEN and CDR2 is SYDVKM. The CDR3 nucleotides are TGTGCCAGCACCTCTCTGGCCGGGAGGGGTGTTGACGAGCAGTACTTC. This gives the protein CASTSLAGRGVDEQYF.

V gene TRBV18 combines with J gene TRBJ2-7; 9 bases are shared with TRBD1. Trimming at V came to 9 bases and at J to 4 bases, leaving 4 bases not matched to a gene. The CDR3 has 12 amino acids. Looked up from germline, CDR1 is KGHSH and CDR2 is LQKENI. The CDR3 coding sequence is TGTGCCAGTGGACAGGGGCGATACGAGCAGTACTTC. Its translation is CASGQGRYEQYF.